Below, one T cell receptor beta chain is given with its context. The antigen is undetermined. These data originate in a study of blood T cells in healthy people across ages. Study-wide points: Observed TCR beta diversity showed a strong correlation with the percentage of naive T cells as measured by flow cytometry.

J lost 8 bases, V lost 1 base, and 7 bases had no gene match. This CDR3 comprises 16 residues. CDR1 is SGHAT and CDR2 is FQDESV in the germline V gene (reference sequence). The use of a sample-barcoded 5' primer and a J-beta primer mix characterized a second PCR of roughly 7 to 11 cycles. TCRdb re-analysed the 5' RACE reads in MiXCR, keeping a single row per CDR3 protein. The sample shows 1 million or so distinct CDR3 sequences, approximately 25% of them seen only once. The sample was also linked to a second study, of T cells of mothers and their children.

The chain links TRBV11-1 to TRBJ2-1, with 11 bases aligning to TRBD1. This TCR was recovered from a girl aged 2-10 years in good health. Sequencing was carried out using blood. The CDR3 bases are TGTGCCAGCAGCTTAGGCGGACAGGGGGCGAGCGATGAGCAGTTCTTC. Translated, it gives CASSLGGQGASDEQFF.